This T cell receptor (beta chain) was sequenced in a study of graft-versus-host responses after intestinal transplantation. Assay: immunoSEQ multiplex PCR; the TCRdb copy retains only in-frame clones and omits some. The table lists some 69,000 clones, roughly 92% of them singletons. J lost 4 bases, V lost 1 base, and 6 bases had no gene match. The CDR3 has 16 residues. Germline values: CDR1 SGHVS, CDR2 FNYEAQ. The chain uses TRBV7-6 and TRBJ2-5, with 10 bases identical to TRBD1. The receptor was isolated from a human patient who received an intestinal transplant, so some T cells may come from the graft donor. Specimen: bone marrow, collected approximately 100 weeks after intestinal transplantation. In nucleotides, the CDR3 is TGTGCCAGCAGCTTAGGGGTGACAGGGGGCCGAGAGACCCAGTACTTC. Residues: CASSLGVTGGRETQYF. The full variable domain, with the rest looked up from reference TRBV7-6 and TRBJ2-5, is GAGVSQSPRYKVTKRGQDVALRCDPISGHVSLYWYRQALGQGPEFLTYFNYEAQQDKSGLPNDRFSAERPEGSISTLTIQRTEQRDSAMYRCASSLGVTGGRETQYFGPGTRLLVL.